These 3 T cell receptor beta chains came from one sample sequenced in a study of CD8 T cells in ankylosing spondylitis (dated by TCRdb to about 2017). The receptor library was made with 5' RACE. Sequencing instrument: Illumina HiSeq 2500. Using fastp trimming at Q25 and MiXCR clonotype assembly, TCRdb reanalyzed the public sequencing data and kept in-frame beta chains. A single entry per CDR3 protein holds the most common genes and DNA from its merged rows. A total of a few hundred thousand distinct CDR3 sequences appear in this sample, about 11% of them only once. Clones ranked in the top ten supply under 25% of the sample. Sequenced: blood, either unsorted or a sorted T cell fraction (not recorded which). The receptors stem from a male donor with ankylosing spondylitis or in good health (not recorded which).

In this sample, this clonotype turned up many times. The J gene is TRBJ1-6, the V gene TRBV5-1; weak D call: TRBD1 (5 bases). Germline CDR1 SGHRS, CDR2 YFSETQ. This CDR3 region has 16 residues. The germline V and J ends were trimmed by 5 bases and 7 bases, with 19 bases remaining between them. The CDR3 nucleotides read TGCGCCAGCAGTAAGGAGGCCCAGGACACGAATTCACCCCTCCACTTT. Translated, it gives CASSKEAQDTNSPLHF.

This clonotype was detected ten times or more. The gene calls are TRBV29-1 and TRBJ1-4; D gene uncertain. Germline V gives CDR1 SQVTM, CDR2 ANQGSEA. The CDR3 consists of 15 residues. V was pared by 1 base and J by 1 base, with 10 bases between. The CDR3 DNA follows: TGCAGCGTTGAAGGGCCCTGTAGAACTAATGAAAAACTGTTTTTT. Its protein is CSVEGPCRTNEKLFF.

This clonotype was observed many times. The chain employs TRBV9 and TRBJ2-1, with 11 bases that match TRBD2. Trimming at V came to 4 bases and at J to 1 base, leaving 7 bases not matched to a gene. The CDR3 has 17 amino acids. Germline-derived CDR1 and CDR2 are SGDLS and YYNGEE. The CDR3 is CASSFGLAGPSYNEQFF. DNA for the CDR3: TGTGCCAGCAGCTTTGGACTAGCGGGCCCTTCCTACAATGAGCAGTTCTTC.